This T cell receptor beta chain originates from a study of technical replicates of blood from a few donors. Here immunoSEQ multiplex PCR was the method, and the copy in TCRdb shows in-frame clones only, minus some. The top ten clones hold 0.2% to 0.25% of a sample with 84,000 or so clones, about 92% of them seen once. CDR1 and CDR2 from the germline V gene are KGHSH and LQKENI. The CDR3 runs to 16 residues. Trimming took 5 bases from V and 6 from J, leaving 20 bases between them. The specimen sequenced was T cells isolated from PBMCs. The chain links TRBV18 to TRBJ2-4, with D tentatively TRBD2 (7 bases). This clonotype was sampled from a human donor in good health. The CDR3 nucleotides are TGTGCCAGCTCAGGGGGACAACTAGCGCGGGGAAACATTCAGTACTTC. It translates to CASSGGQLARGNIQYF.